A selection of T cell receptor beta chains follows, all from one sample in a study of cytomegalovirus exposure and HLA in healthy donors. The protocol was immunoSEQ multiplex PCR, while the TCRdb copy is restricted to in-frame clones and leaves out a portion. In the table there are roughly 150,000 clones, almost 80% of which are singletons. Sequencing was carried out using PBMCs. The receptors stem from a man aged 25 to 40 in good health and CMV-seronegative. CDR3s leave out the opening cysteine and the closing phenylalanine or tryptophan.

j_call,v_call,cdr3_aa
TRBJ2-7,TRBV7-9,ASSPPGVYPEQY
TRBJ2-7,TRBV14,ASSLTSYEQY
TRBJ2-2,TRBV7-3,ASSPRTSGSRGTGELF
TRBJ2-3,TRBV5-1,ASSYLAGKSTDTQY
TRBJ2-5,TRBV7-9,ASSPGGTGGSETQY
TRBJ2-2,TRBV2,ASSGLAARDGELF
TRBJ2-6,TRBV7-9,ASSSDRGGSGANVLT
TRBJ2-1,TRBV7-2,ASSLEGAGGSGEQF
TRBJ2-5,TRBV20-1,SAGLQETQY
TRBJ2-6,TRBV9,ASSPRLGANVLT
TRBJ2-6,TRBV30,AGGGAWANVLT
TRBJ2-3,TRBV27,ASSFLGPDTQY
TRBJ1-4,TRBV4-1,ASSASGTGDEKLF
TRBJ2-3,TRBV18,ASSPRSFSTDTQY
TRBJ1-2,TRBV2,ASSGTGTDFYGYT
TRBJ2-3,TRBV27,ASSQTSGRAGDTQY
TRBJ2-1,TRBV5-1,ASSIHSGNSKNEQF
TRBJ2-3,TRBV10-1,ARPGGDTQY
TRBJ2-7,TRBV5-1,ASNERELSEQY
TRBJ2-7,TRBV7-3,ASSLTNEQY
TRBJ1-3,TRBV13,ASSHDTGGLDTIY
TRBJ2-7,TRBV10-1,ASSEGQGINEQY
TRBJ2-7,TRBV10-3,AISDLGTGAYEQY
TRBJ1-5,TRBV27,ASSQDRANQPQH
TRBJ2-7,TRBV5-5,ASSLARTGVNEQY
TRBJ1-2,TRBV19,ASTSSTEINYGYT
TRBJ2-6,TRBV23-1,ASSQSGPFSGANVLT